This entry lists 2 T cell receptor beta chains sequenced from one sample in a study of spatial heterogeneity in lung cancer. Study-wide results and caveats: For expanded intratumoral alpha and beta TCRs, counts tracked tumor mutation counts.

MiXCR, applied by TCRdb to the 5' RACE reads, yields one record per CDR3 protein. The sample includes about 2,500 distinct CDR3 sequences, about 5.6% of them seen just once. These receptors' targets are unknown. Time point specified: sample taken at primary tumor resection. The source material was lung tumor tissue, sampled at surgery. The receptors originated from a male donor with early-stage non-small cell lung cancer.

A word on this clonotype: The CDR3 end shows no conserved phenylalanine or tryptophan, and so a read error is likely. This chain uses TRBV10-1 with TRBJ2-3; D is possibly TRBD1 (5 bases). CDR3 length equals 14 residues. Germline CDR1 is WNHNN and CDR2 is SYGVQD (reference sequence). Trimming removed 1 base from V and 1 base from J, with 6 bases in between. The CDR3 here is CASSEWGRTDTQYS. DNA for the CDR3: TGCGCCAGCAGTGAGTGGGGCCGCACAGATACGCAGTATTCT.

This clonotype is labeled as medium-sized. V is TRBV11-1 and J is TRBJ2-7, with D possibly matching TRBD2 (5 bases). This CDR3 spans 12 amino acids. V was trimmed by 5 bases and J by 4 bases, leaving 9 bases between them. Germline V CDR1 and CDR2: SGHAT, FQDESV (reference sequence). DNA of the CDR3: TGTGCCAGCAGCAAACTAGTGTACGAGCAGTACTTC. It is translated as CASSKLVYEQYF.